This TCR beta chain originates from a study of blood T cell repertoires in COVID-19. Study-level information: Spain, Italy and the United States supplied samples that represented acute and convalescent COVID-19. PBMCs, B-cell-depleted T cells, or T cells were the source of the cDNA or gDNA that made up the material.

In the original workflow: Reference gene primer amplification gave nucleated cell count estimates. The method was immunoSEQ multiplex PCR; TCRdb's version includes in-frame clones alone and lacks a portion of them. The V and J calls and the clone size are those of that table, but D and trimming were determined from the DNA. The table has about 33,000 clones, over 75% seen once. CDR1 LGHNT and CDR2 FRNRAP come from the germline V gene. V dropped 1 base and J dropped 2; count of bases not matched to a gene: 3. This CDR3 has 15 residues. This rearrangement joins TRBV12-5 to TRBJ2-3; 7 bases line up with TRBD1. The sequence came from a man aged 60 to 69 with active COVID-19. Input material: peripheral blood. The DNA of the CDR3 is TGTGCTAGTGGTTTGGACAGGGGATTCACAGATACGCAGTATTTT. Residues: CASGLDRGFTDTQYF. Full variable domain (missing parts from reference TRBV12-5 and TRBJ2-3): DARVTQTPRHKVTEMGQEVTMRCQPILGHNTVFWYRQTMMQGLELLAYFRNRAPLDDSGMPKDRFSAEMPDATLATLKIQPSEPRDSAVYFCASGLDRGFTDTQYFGPGTRLTVL.